A selection of T cell receptor beta chains follows, all from one sample in a study of T cells in Graves' hyperthyroidism and ophthalmopathy. TCRdb re-called the multiplex PCR reads with MiXCR, one entry per CDR3 protein. The sample yields hundreds of thousands of distinct CDR3 sequences, less than 25% seen once. The sequencing sample was made of blood. These TCRs come from a man aged 30 to 45 with Graves' ophthalmopathy. CDR3s include the opening cysteine and the closing phenylalanine or tryptophan. A D gene is named only where the DNA matches it firmly. Clone size, where shown, is once, few, many, or a class for clones that have expanded.

D gene	V gene	clone size	J gene	CDR3 protein	CDR3 DNA
NA	TRBV28	many	TRBJ2-3	CASSPPHTDTQYF	TGTGCCAGCAGTCCTCCCCACACAGATACGCAGTATTTT
TRBD1	TRBV6-2/TRBV6-3	NA	TRBJ1-3	CASSGAGTGIISGNTIYF	TGTGCCAGCAGTGGGGCCGGGACAGGGATTATCTCTGGAAACACCATATATTTT
NA	TRBV28	few	TRBJ1-5	CASSLLGHSNQPQHF	TGTGCCAGCAGTTTGTTGGGGCATAGCAATCAGCCCCAGCATTTT
TRBD1	TRBV12-3/TRBV12-4	many	TRBJ1-4	CASSPRQGGNEKLFF	TGTGCCAGCAGTCCCCGACAGGGGGGGAATGAAAAACTGTTTTTT
NA	TRBV4-2	NA	TRBJ2-7	CASSQSLGTSYEQYF	TGTGCCAGCAGCCAGTCCCTGGGCACCTCCTACGAGCAGTACTTC
TRBD2	TRBV12-3/TRBV12-4	NA	TRBJ2-1	CAGSSGLAELYNEQFF	TGTGCCGGCAGTTCGGGACTAGCGGAACTTTACAATGAGCAGTTCTTC
TRBD2	TRBV12-3/TRBV12-4	few	TRBJ2-3	CASGRLAGGGDTQYF	TGTGCCAGCGGACGACTAGCGGGAGGGGGAGATACGCAGTATTTT
NA	TRBV28	many	TRBJ1-4	CASTPTVANNEKLFF	TGTGCCAGCACCCCGACGGTAGCGAATAATGAAAAACTGTTTTTT
TRBD2	TRBV6-1	NA	TRBJ2-3	CASSRLPLAGGKKRTDTQYF	TGTGCCAGCAGCCGTCTCCCCCTAGCGGGAGGGAAGAAACGGACAGATACGCAGTATTTT
NA	TRBV11-2	many	TRBJ2-2	CASSFRRGLAGGELFF	TGTGCCAGCAGCTTCCGTCGGGGACTCGCGGGCGGGGAGCTGTTTTTT
NA	TRBV4-1	NA	TRBJ2-7	CASSQFSARAYEQYF	TGCGCCAGCAGCCAGTTTTCAGCGAGGGCCTACGAGCAGTACTTC
NA	TRBV28	NA	TRBJ1-3	CASTNPGRYSGNTIYF	TGTGCCAGTACCAATCCGGGACGGTACTCTGGAAACACCATATATTTT
NA	TRBV12-5	many	TRBJ1-2	CASGREGGGYTF	TGTGCTAGTGGCCGCGAAGGAGGAGGCTACACCTTC
TRBD2	TRBV20-1	many	TRBJ2-3	CSAQGPGLAGGTDTQYF	TGCAGTGCCCAAGGGCCGGGACTAGCGGGAGGGACAGATACGCAGTATTTT
NA	TRBV11-2	many	TRBJ2-7	CASSLDRGIEQYF	TGTGCCAGCAGCTTAGACAGGGGTATCGAGCAGTACTTC
NA	TRBV20-1	few	TRBJ1-5	CSASRHNQPQHF	TGCAGTGCTAGCCGGCACAATCAGCCCCAGCATTTT
NA	TRBV3-1	NA	TRBJ2-4	CASSQNEGDIQYF	TGTGCCAGCAGCCAGAATGAGGGGGACATTCAGTACTTC
TRBD1	TRBV2	many	TRBJ2-2	CASRMDRRTNTGELFF	TGTGCCAGCAGGATGGACAGGCGCACGAACACCGGGGAGCTGTTTTTT
TRBD2	TRBV28	NA	TRBJ2-1	CASSGSGTSGSLSSYNEQFF	TGTGCCAGCAGTGGATCCGGGACTAGCGGGAGTCTGAGCTCCTACAATGAGCAGTTCTTC
TRBD1	TRBV6-2/TRBV6-3	NA	TRBJ1-5	CASSGRDRDHSNQPQHF	TGTGCCAGCAGTGGCCGGGACAGGGACCATAGCAATCAGCCCCAGCATTTT
TRBD1	TRBV6-5	few	TRBJ2-3	CASRFRQGDTDTQYF	TGTGCCAGCAGATTTAGACAGGGGGACACAGATACGCAGTATTTT
TRBD1	TRBV5-1	NA	TRBJ2-3	CASSTGDPADTQYF	TGCGCCAGCAGCACAGGGGATCCGGCAGATACGCAGTATTTT
NA	TRBV3-1	NA	TRBJ1-3	CASSQDWGAGNTIYF	TGTGCCAGCAGCCAAGACTGGGGAGCTGGAAACACCATATATTTT
TRBD2	TRBV6-2/TRBV6-3	few	TRBJ2-5	CASSYLGLAVDQETQYF	TGTGCCAGCAGTTACCTGGGACTAGCGGTCGACCAAGAGACCCAGTACTTC
TRBD2	TRBV3-1	many	TRBJ2-7	CASSQSPLGGSDEQYF	TGTGCCAGCAGCCAATCGCCTCTGGGCGGGAGCGACGAGCAGTACTTC
NA	TRBV6-1	many	TRBJ1-1	CASKGGANTEAFF	TGTGCCAGCAAGGGCGGGGCGAACACTGAAGCTTTCTTT
NA	TRBV7-2	few	TRBJ2-1	CASSSRIGSEQFF	TGTGCCAGCAGCTCCCGGATCGGATCTGAGCAGTTCTTC
TRBD2	TRBV28	many	TRBJ2-2	CASSSLAVNTGELFF	TGTGCCAGCAGTTCTCTAGCGGTCAACACCGGGGAGCTGTTTTTT
NA	TRBV3-1	few	TRBJ2-4	CASSSQAVAKNIQYF	TGTGCCAGCAGCTCACAAGCGGTAGCCAAAAACATTCAGTACTTC
TRBD1	TRBV7-8	many	TRBJ1-6	CASSLEGTGNSPLHF	TGTGCCAGCAGCTTAGAAGGGACAGGGAATTCACCCCTCCACTTT
NA	TRBV30	NA	TRBJ2-2	CAWKMTVGMSGELFF	TGTGCCTGGAAGATGACTGTCGGGATGTCCGGGGAGCTGTTTTTT
NA	TRBV18	many	TRBJ2-1	CASSPPVSSRSNEQFF	TGTGCCAGCTCACCACCGGTCTCTAGCCGGTCCAATGAGCAGTTCTTC
TRBD1	TRBV5-1	NA	TRBJ2-3	CASREDGQGTDTQYF	TGCGCCAGCAGGGAGGATGGACAGGGCACAGATACGCAGTATTTT
NA	TRBV5-1	many	TRBJ2-3	CASSLGGTDTQYF	TGCGCCAGCAGCTTGGGGGGGACAGATACGCAGTATTTT
TRBD1	TRBV6-6	few	TRBJ1-1	CASSYSSDRGNTEAFF	TGTGCCAGCAGTTACTCCTCGGACAGGGGGAACACTGAAGCTTTCTTT
NA	TRBV27	NA	TRBJ2-3	CASSLTTSQLLNTQYF	TGTGCCAGCAGTTTAACGACAAGTCAACTACTTAATACGCAGTATTTT
NA	TRBV6-2/TRBV6-3	NA	TRBJ2-1	CASSSDLGPVGEQFF	TGTGCCAGCAGTTCCGACCTCGGACCGGTGGGGGAGCAGTTCTTC
NA	TRBV7-9	NA	TRBJ2-5	CASSLGGAYRETQYF	TGTGCCAGCAGCCTGGGGGGGGCTTACCGGGAGACCCAGTACTTC
NA	TRBV5-5	NA	TRBJ1-2	CASSSGREGPGYTF	TGTGCCAGCAGCTCCGGCAGAGAGGGGCCTGGCTACACCTTC
TRBD1	TRBV20-1	NA	TRBJ1-5	CSAREGGSSNQPQHF	TGCAGTGCTAGAGAAGGGGGCAGCTCCAATCAGCCCCAGCATTTT
TRBD2	TRBV2	many	TRBJ2-1	CASSERPSGSSYNEQFF	TGTGCCAGCAGCGAAAGGCCTAGCGGGAGCTCCTACAATGAGCAGTTCTTC
TRBD2	TRBV29-1	NA	TRBJ2-5	CSVAGGDQETQYF	TGCAGCGTTGCGGGAGGGGACCAAGAGACCCAGTACTTC
NA	TRBV9	few	TRBJ1-1	CASSVAGDSTEAFF	TGTGCCAGCAGCGTAGCAGGGGACTCTACTGAAGCTTTCTTT
NA	TRBV6-1	many	TRBJ2-3	CASSPGSTQYF	TGTGCCAGCAGCCCAGGTAGTACGCAGTATTTT
NA	TRBV30	many	TRBJ2-7	CAWTGSSYEQYF	TGTGCCTGGACAGGGAGCTCCTACGAGCAGTACTTC